The 9 T cell receptor beta chains presented below share a single source sample, sequenced in a study of blood T cell repertoires in COVID-19. Method: immunoSEQ multiplex PCR; TCRdb's copy keeps in-frame clones and lacks some. The sample has roughly 340,000 clones, 91% seen once; the top ten hold less than 3.5%. Sample: peripheral blood. The receptors here all came from a woman aged 18 to 35 who had recovered from COVID-19.

The genes are TRBV15 and TRBJ2-7, with 9 nucleotides matching TRBD1. J gave up 5 bases and V 3 bases, and 11 bases lay outside the gene matches. The CDR3 runs 16 residues. The V gene's germline CDR1 is LNHNV and CDR2 YYDKDF (reference sequence). CDR3 DNA sequence: TGTGCCACCAGCAGGAGCGCCGGGACAGGGTTCCACGAGCAGTACGTC. Protein product: CATSRSAGTGFHEQYV.

DNA for the CDR3: TGCGCCAGCAGCTTGGGCGCTAGTGCAGCCCGGCAAACTAACTATGGCTACACCTTC. Translation: CASSLGASAARQTNYGYTF. J is TRBJ1-2 and V is TRBV5-1, with D hard to call. Germline assignment: CDR1 SGHRS and CDR2 YFSETQ. Trimming pared 0 bases from V and 0 bases from J, leaving 21 bases between. This CDR3 spans 19 amino acids.

A word on this clone: Other DNA sequences in this specimen translate into the identical CDR3. V usage is TRBV3-1 (or the pseudogene TRBV3-2) and J usage is TRBJ2-5, with a weak D call TRBD1 (5 bases). The CDR3 spans 14 residues. Trimming shortened V by 2 bases and J by 3 bases, and 10 bases separated the two germline ends. Germline lookup yields CDR1 LGHDT and CDR2 YNNKEL (reference sequence). In nucleotides, the CDR3 is TGTGCCAGCAGCCAACGAACAGGTGAAGAGACCCAGTACTTC. Protein: CASSQRTGEETQYF.

The chain carries TRBV6-1 and TRBJ2-5, with 12 bases lining up with TRBD2. There are 18 residues in the CDR3. V shed 1 base and J 1 base; nucleotides not matched to a gene: 7. Germline CDR1 reads MNHNS; CDR2 reads SASEGT. The CDR3 DNA follows: TGTGCCAGCAGTGAAGAACTAGCGGGAGGAGGCCTCCAAGAGACCCAGTACTTC. Translated: CASSEELAGGGLQETQYF.

The chain has TRBV6-1 and TRBJ1-5; tentatively, D is TRBD1 (5 bases). Germline V gene data show CDR1 as MNHNS and CDR2 as SASEGT. Trimming shortened V by 3 bases and J by 0 bases, and 12 bases separated the two germline ends. The CDR3 sequence is 16 residues long. CDR3 nucleotide sequence: TGTGCCAGCAGTGAGTACAGGTTAGATAGCAATCAGCCCCAGCATTTT. Translating gives CASSEYRLDSNQPQHF.

The chain employs TRBV28 and TRBJ1-5, with TRBD1 identical over 8 bases. This CDR3 spans 17 amino acids. Germline CDR1 reads MDHEN; CDR2 reads SYDVKM. With 5 bases clipped from V and 1 base from J, the junction kept 10 bases outside the gene matches. CDR3 loop: CASSPFSDRGSNQPQHF. The CDR3 DNA sequence: TGTGCCAGCAGTCCCTTCTCCGACAGGGGAAGCAATCAGCCCCAGCATTTT.

This chain uses TRBV15 with TRBJ1-1; D call uncertain. Between the trimmed V and J ends, which lost 0 bases and 6 bases, there was a span of 14 bases. The CDR3 runs 15 residues. Germline CDR1 is LNHNV and CDR2 is YYDKDF (reference sequence). CDR3 amino acids: CATSRDRAGGAEAFF. CDR3 bases: TGTGCCACCAGCAGAGATAGAGCGGGAGGAGCTGAAGCTTTCTTT.

This chain joins TRBV10-1 and TRBJ2-2; unclear D gene. V dropped 8 bases and J dropped 5 bases, with 9 bases sitting between them. CDR3 length: 12 amino acids. In germline, CDR1 is WNHNN, CDR2 SYGVQD (reference sequence). As DNA, the CDR3 is TGCGCCAGCGGAGAAAGTACCGGGGAGCTGTTTTTT. Translating gives CASGESTGELFF.

The chain carries TRBV7-9 and TRBJ1-2; D call uncertain. The length of the CDR3 is 17 residues. V gave up 3 bases and J gave up 3 bases, with 20 bases separating them. Looked up from germline, CDR1 is SEHNR and CDR2 is FQNEAQ (reference sequence). Here the CDR3 reads CASSLGWFGVLDYGYTF. The CDR3 bases are TGTGCCAGCAGCTTGGGATGGTTCGGGGTTCTGGACTATGGCTACACCTTC.